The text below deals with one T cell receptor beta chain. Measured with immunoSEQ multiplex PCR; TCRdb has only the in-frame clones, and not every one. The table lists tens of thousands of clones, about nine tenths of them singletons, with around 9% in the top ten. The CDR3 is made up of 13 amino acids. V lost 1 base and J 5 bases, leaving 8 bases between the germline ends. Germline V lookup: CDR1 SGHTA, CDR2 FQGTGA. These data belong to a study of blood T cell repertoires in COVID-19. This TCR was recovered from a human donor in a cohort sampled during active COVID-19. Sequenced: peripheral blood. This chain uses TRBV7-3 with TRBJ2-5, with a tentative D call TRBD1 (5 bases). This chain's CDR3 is CASSLRGAETQYF. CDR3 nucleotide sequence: TGTGCCAGCAGCTTAAGGGGCGCGGAGACCCAGTACTTC.